The TCR beta chain described here comes from a study of T cell responses to AZD1222 COVID-19 vaccine. Sequenced by immunoSEQ multiplex PCR; TCRdb stores in-frame clones only, minus some. The sample lists approximately 130,000 clones; 80% to 95% were seen once. On this clone itself: Its antigen remains unidentified.

Combined were second doses at about 4 or about 12 weeks. General observations from the study: Most donors were white British, females outnumbered males, and clonal diversity was possibly underestimated. Across spike, vaccine-associated CD4 TCRs were found, dominant at 160-218 and 743-854.

Germline-derived CDR1 and CDR2 are SGHRS and YFSETQ. The V gene lost 0 bases and the J gene lost 3 bases, with 10 bases spanning the gap. CDR3 size: 15 residues. The chain uses TRBV5-1 and TRBJ1-5, with no clear D. This TCR came from an adult who received the AZD1222 COVID-19 vaccine. Sequenced here: peripheral blood, sampled 28 days after the second AZD1222 dose. The CDR3 reads CASSLGGGLNQPQHF. Written as DNA, the CDR3 is TGCGCCAGCAGCTTGGGCGGAGGCCTCAATCAGCCCCAGCATTTT.